Listed here are 10 T cell receptor beta chains from one sample, sequenced in a study of blood T cell repertoires in COVID-19. Only in-frame clones appear in the TCRdb table, and some are missing; sequencing was by immunoSEQ multiplex PCR. The table includes over 200,000 clones, approximately 91% detected once. Input material: PBMCs or T cells enriched from blood (not recorded which). The receptors originated from a human donor in a cohort exposed to, infected with or recovered from COVID-19 (not recorded which). The donor label of this sample is uncertain.

This clone was found once. The CDR3 DNA reads as TGTGCCAGCAGCCAAGCTAGCGGGGGTGAGCAGTTCTTC. Protein product: CASSQASGGEQFF. V is TRBV3-1 (or the pseudogene TRBV3-2) and J is TRBJ2-1, with TRBD2 matching over 10 bases. CDR1 is LGHDT and CDR2 is YNNKEL in the germline V gene (reference sequence). CDR3 length: 13 residues. Unmatched junction bases numbered 0, after V lost 1 base and J lost 9 bases.

This chain joins TRBV18 and TRBJ1-4, with TRBD1 as a possible D gene (6 bases). V shed 6 bases and J shed 7 bases, with 18 bases lying between them. The CDR3 loop spans 15 amino acids. The germline V gene has CDR1 KGHSH and CDR2 LQKENI. The CDR3 coding sequence is TGTGCCAGCTCGCTCAAACAGGGTTCTACTGAAAAACTGTTTTTT. Translated, it gives CASSLKQGSTEKLFF.

CDR3 nucleotide sequence: TGTGCCAGCAGCCGCCTCCCTACAACCGGGAGGCATGGCTACACCTTC. It encodes CASSRLPTTGRHGYTF. The J gene is TRBJ1-2, the V gene TRBV7-9; D gene unclear. This CDR3 is built from 16 residues. Germline V gives CDR1 SEHNR, CDR2 FQNEAQ (reference sequence). V was shortened by 5 bases and J by 6 bases, with 22 bases between the two germline ends.

This clone was detected once. Other DNA sequences in the same sample also yield this CDR3. This sequence joins TRBV5-1 and TRBJ2-3; TRBD2 matches at 7 bases. The germline V gene encodes CDR1 SGHRS and CDR2 YFSETQ. V lost 0 bases and J lost 3; bases outside the gene matches: 4. This CDR3 region has 15 residues. Written as DNA, the CDR3 is TGCGCCAGCAGCTTGGGGCAGGGAGGGACAGATACGCAGTATTTT. It translates to CASSLGQGGTDTQYF.

The chain carries TRBV7-3 and TRBJ2-1, with 11 bases lining up with TRBD2. Germline V CDR1 and CDR2: SGHTA, FQGTGA. V lost 1 base to trimming and J lost 9 bases; unmatched junction nucleotides: 5. This CDR3 region has 15 residues. CDR3 in amino acids: CASSLISGGAGEQFF. In DNA, the CDR3 is TGTGCCAGCAGCTTAATTAGCGGGGGGGCCGGTGAGCAGTTCTTC. The variable domain in full, completed from reference TRBV7-3 and TRBJ2-1, reads GAGVSQTPSNKVTEKGKYVELRCDPISGHTALYWYRQSLGQGPEFLIYFQGTGAADDSGLPNDRFFAVRPEGSVSTLKIQRTERGDSAVYLCASSLISGGAGEQFFGPGTRLTVL.

V usage is TRBV3-1 (or the pseudogene TRBV3-2) and J usage is TRBJ1-1; 7 nucleotides line up with TRBD1. The germline CDR1 and CDR2 sequences are LGHDT and YNNKEL (reference sequence). Trimming took 1 base from V and 6 from J; bases not matched to a gene: 8. There are 15 residues in the CDR3. The CDR3 loop reads CASSQGTGRGAEAFF. CDR3 nucleotides: TGTGCCAGCAGCCAAGGGACAGGACGGGGCGCTGAAGCTTTCTTT.

The chain carries TRBV15 and TRBJ1-5; TRBD1 might be the D (5 bases). V was clipped by 5 bases and J by 9 bases, with 23 bases between them. Per the germline V gene, CDR1 is LNHNV and CDR2 is YYDKDF (reference sequence). The CDR3 is 16 amino acids. Written as DNA, the CDR3 is TGTGCCACCAGCTGGAACCCCGGGACTGGAGATCGGCCCCAGCATTTT. This gives the protein CATSWNPGTGDRPQHF. Looking up the rest from reference TRBV15 and TRBJ1-5 gives the full variable domain: DAMVIQNPRYQVTQFGKPVTLSCSQTLNHNVMYWYQQKSSQAPKLLFHYYDKDFNNEADTPDNFQSRRPNTSFCFLDIRSPGLGDTAMYLCATSWNPGTGDRPQHFGDGTRLSIL.

The chain couples TRBV3-1 (or the pseudogene TRBV3-2) to TRBJ2-5; 9 nucleotides line up with TRBD1. CDR3 length: 15 residues. Trimming at V came to 1 base and at J to 5 bases, leaving 5 bases not matched to a gene. Germline lookup yields CDR1 LGHDT and CDR2 YNNKEL (reference sequence). DNA for the CDR3: TGTGCCAGCAGCCAAGGGACAGGGGTGATTGAGACCCAGTACTTC. Translated: CASSQGTGVIETQYF.

The genes are TRBV7-9 and TRBJ2-5, with D possibly matching TRBD1 (6 bases). The germline V gene has CDR1 SEHNR and CDR2 FQNEAQ (reference sequence). This CDR3 has 15 residues. Trimming removed 5 bases from V and 5 bases from J, with 18 bases in between. The CDR3 region is CASSIRVGAQETQYF. In DNA form, the CDR3 reads TGTGCCAGCAGCATTAGAGTGGGGGCCCAGGAGACCCAGTACTTC.

V usage is TRBV2 and J usage is TRBJ2-1, with 8 bases matching TRBD2. Germline V gene sequence: CDR1 SNHLY, CDR2 FYNNEI. Trimming took 7 bases from V and 6 from J; bases not matched to a gene: 5. The CDR3 loop spans 13 amino acids. This CDR3 is CASKGLGVNEQFF. The CDR3 DNA is TGTGCCAGCAAGGGACTAGGGGTCAATGAGCAGTTCTTC.